This T cell receptor beta chain was sequenced during a study of cytomegalovirus exposure and HLA in healthy donors. The PCR was carried out with 60 Vbeta primers and 13 Jbeta primers. Some clones are missing from TCRdb's copy, which holds only in-frame ones; the method was immunoSEQ multiplex PCR. The listing contains some 140,000 clones. Per the germline V gene, CDR1 is LGHNA and CDR2 is YNFKEQ. This CDR3 contains 13 residues. V lost 2 bases and J 4 bases, leaving 8 bases between the germline ends. The V call is TRBV4-2, the J call TRBJ1-2; D call uncertain. The TCR sequence derives from a woman aged 55-70 years in good health and CMV-seronegative. The sample taken for sequencing was PBMCs. The CDR3 nucleotides read TGTGCCAGCAGCCAAAGCGCATCCTATGGCTACACCTTC. This encodes CASSQSASYGYTF.